This T cell receptor beta chain is from a study of cytomegalovirus exposure and HLA in healthy donors. Findings and limits, study-wide: Presence/absence analyses supposed approximately even sequencing depth among donors. The study had only CMV serostatus as immune exposure information.

13 Jbeta primers and 60 Vbeta primers were used for the PCR. Original processing notes: A follow-up analysis tallied around 80 million unique TCR beta chains, roughly 11 million shared. Repertoires were generated with immunoSEQ multiplex PCR, while TCRdb's copy carries only in-frame clones and drops some. V and J calls plus clone size are reproduced from that table; the DNA served to infer D and trimming. Of some 89,000 clones listed, 78% are singletons. Remarks on this clone: Its matching antigen is unknown.

Sequenced input: PBMCs. The sequence came from a woman aged 35 to 49 in good health and CMV-seropositive.

This chain's CDR3 is CASSSRQGGCEQYF. The CDR3, as DNA: TGTGCCAGCAGCTCTCGACAGGGGGGGTGTGAGCAGTACTTC. The rearrangement joins TRBV7-6 to TRBJ2-7, with 9 bases matching TRBD1. Germline V gene lookup returns CDR1 SGHVS and CDR2 FNYEAQ. The CDR3 totals 14 residues. V lost 4 bases and J lost 7; bases outside the gene matches: 8. Full variable domain (missing parts from reference TRBV7-6 and TRBJ2-7): GAGVSQSPRYKVTKRGQDVALRCDPISGHVSLYWYRQALGQGPEFLTYFNYEAQQDKSGLPNDRFSAERPEGSISTLTIQRTEQRDSAMYRCASSSRQGGCEQYFGPGTRLTVT.